This passage covers 4 T cell receptor beta chains from one sample sequenced in a study of blood T cell repertoires in COVID-19. Sequenced by immunoSEQ multiplex PCR; TCRdb stores in-frame clones only, minus some. The sample consists of hundreds of thousands of clones, approximately 85% of them appearing once. What was sequenced was PBMCs or T cells enriched from blood (not recorded which). The receptor set was obtained from a man aged 25-45 years who had recovered from COVID-19.

The CDR3 sequence is CASSERGQMVETQYF. DNA of the CDR3: TGTGCCAGCAGTGAACGAGGACAGATGGTGGAGACCCAGTACTTC. The chain joins TRBV2 to TRBJ2-5; D perhaps matches TRBD1 (6 bases). The CDR3 sequence is 15 residues long. The germline V gene encodes CDR1 SNHLY and CDR2 FYNNEI. With 2 bases removed from V and 5 bases from J, the gap between germline ends came to 15 bases. Full variable domain (remainder filled in from reference TRBV2 and TRBJ2-5): EPEVTQTPSHQVTQMGQEVILRCVPISNHLYFYWYRQILGQKVEFLVSFYNNEISEKSEIFDDQFSVERPDGSNFTLKIRSTKLEDSAMYFCASSERGQMVETQYFGPGTRLLVL.

This clone was found once. The CDR3: CASSSSGQPQHF. In DNA form, the CDR3 reads TGTGCCAGCAGCTCATCGGGTCAGCCCCAGCATTTT. This sequence joins TRBV7-9 and TRBJ1-5, with D unclear. The germline V gene has CDR1 SEHNR and CDR2 FQNEAQ (reference sequence). V was trimmed by 4 bases and J by 6 bases, leaving 7 bases between them. The CDR3 sequence is 12 residues long.

In DNA form, the CDR3 reads TGTGCCAGCAGCGGATTGGGGACAGCCGACCATGAGCAGTTCTTC. Encoded protein: CASSGLGTADHEQFF. V and J are TRBV9 and TRBJ2-1, with 7 nucleotides matching TRBD1. The J segment lost 8 bases and the V segment lost 3 bases, leaving 11 bases of the junction unmatched. Germline lookup yields CDR1 SGDLS and CDR2 YYNGEE. The CDR3 sequence is 15 residues long.

V usage is TRBV9 and J usage is TRBJ2-6, with a possible D match to TRBD2 (5 bases). The germline V gene has CDR1 SGDLS and CDR2 YYNGEE. The CDR3 runs to 17 residues. The V end lost 1 base, the J end lost 4 bases, and 15 bases lay between the germline ends. CDR3 bases: TGTGCCAGCAGCGTAAATCCTCCGGAGGCCGGGGCCAACGTCCTGACTTTC. This translates into CASSVNPPEAGANVLTF.